This T cell receptor (beta chain) was sequenced for a study of tumor-infiltrating lymphocytes in primary liver carcinoma. As for the study in general: Samples had roughly 3.65 to 7.5 million productive TCRbeta reads, comparable between tissue types. Points from the study as a whole: Tumor region pairs overlapped more than did tumor-adjacent and tumor-blood pairs.

Of note for this clonotype: Its target is unknown.

The CDR3 runs 14 residues. The germline V gene encodes CDR1 MDHEN and CDR2 SYDVKM. V shed 1 base and J shed 6 bases, with 13 bases lying between them. The blood RNA (from unsorted whole blood) was obtained, and germline DNA was also extracted. TCR beta cDNA was reverse-transcribed from roughly 0.45 ug of total RNA. The reaction used a constant-region primer and ProtoScript II reverse transcriptase. A slightly modified ARM-PCR protocol with three nested multiplex PCR rounds produced these TCR beta libraries. A C-beta reverse primer was combined with TRBV1-TRBV30 forward primers in the first two PCR rounds, and each round had approximately 9 cycles. TCRdb reprocessed the multiplex PCR reads with MiXCR, giving one entry per CDR3 protein. The table has fewer than 350,000 distinct CDR3 sequences, about two thirds seen once.

J is TRBJ2-7 and V is TRBV28; D remains unclear. This receptor was identified in a man aged 40-50 years with primary liver carcinoma and hepatitis B virus infection. The material sequenced was peripheral blood. The CDR3 DNA reads TGTGCCAGCAGTTTATCCATAGACCAGGTCGAGCAGTACTTC. It is translated as CASSLSIDQVEQYF.